The subject of this entry is one TCR beta chain. It lacks a known antigen. Per-base qualities were not stored, and no clone one base away is much larger. The time point label corresponds to: baseline before first vaccination. Samples from vaccinated people were obtained from the UK trials COV001 and COV002, which included a single-blind randomized controlled phase 2/3 trial of AZD1222 (ChAdOx1 nCoV-19) in healthy adults. For TCRbeta chain sequencing, PBMC samples from trial participants were taken at day 0 and at day 28 after the second dose. The CDR3 regions of human TCRbeta chains were analyzed by immunosequencing. The study's processing was this. TCRs in the repertoires were compared against a reference library of SARS-CoV-2-specific TCRs that had been generated with the MIRA antigen-specificity platform. Breadth was defined as the fraction of unique TCRs that were SARS-CoV-2-associated. Depth was defined as the fraction of total T cells that were SARS-CoV-2-associated. Each spike-specific TCR was assigned to its reactive spike region and to a CD4 or CD8 class using the MIRA data. Log10-transformed breadth and depth values were compared by one-way ANOVA with Sidak's multiple comparisons tests. This is the immuneACCESS table as TCRdb keeps it, with only in-frame sequences that have V and J called. A part of the clones is gone; compared with another copy, unresolved V genes explain less than half, and the rest is unexplained. The V and J calls and the clone size are those of that table, but D and trimming were determined from the DNA. This sample comprises over 150,000 clones, 80% to 95% of them detected only once. About 10% of the sample is in the top ten clones.

This sample was included in a study of T cell responses to AZD1222 COVID-19 vaccine (dated by TCRdb to the early 2020s). Context from the whole study: AZD1222 recipients with second doses at about 4 weeks or about 12 weeks were pooled, because spike-specific TCR depth and breadth did not differ between schedules. Trial participants were enrolled by age into 18-55, 56-69 and 70-plus year subgroups, with about 150, 27 and 61 TCR-sequenced participants respectively. TCR sequencing covered 233 trial participants: 200 to 210 given two doses of AZD1222 and 26 given two doses of MenACWY control vaccine.

V is pruned by 9 bases and J by 1 base, leaving 2 bases of the junction without a gene match. CDR1 LNHDA and CDR2 SQIVND are derived from the germline V gene (reference sequence). The CDR3 sequence holds 12 residues, the cysteine and phenylalanine included. CDR3 DNA only is kept here, 36 bases in frame from base 1. Broad study findings and their caveats: Spike-specific TCR breadth and depth rose significantly after two AZD1222 doses compared with day 0 and with MenACWY recipients. The 56-69-year group was small, and its depth increase did not reach significance, likely because of low power. Most participants were white British and females outnumbered males, and the authors suggested that clonal diversity may have been underestimated. Because no day 14 peak-response samples were available, the repertoires could be characterized only after the peak T cell response. Vaccine-associated CD4 TCRs spanned the whole spike protein, with dominant responses in regions 160-218 and 743-854. Reportedly, almost half of the unique spike-specific TCRs recognized epitopes lying outside the regions that are mutated in the B.1.351 and B.1.1.7 variants. Conclusions about previously exposed vaccinees are limited because only five to seven AZD1222 recipients were SARS-CoV-2 seropositive at baseline.

Here the chain combines TRBV19 and TRBJ1-1, and 7 junctional nucleotides match TRBD1. The sequencing here drew on peripheral blood, taken on day 0 of AZD1222 vaccination. The clonotype was recovered from an adult in good health. The CDR3 region: CASDRENTEAFF. The DNA is TGTGCCAGCGACAGGGAGAACACTGAAGCTTTCTTT.